This TCR beta chain originates from a study of long-term antiretroviral therapy in people with HIV. Germline lookup yields CDR1 LGHNA and CDR2 YNFKEQ. The CDR3 sequence is 16 residues long. Trimming cost V 0 bases and J 9 bases; bases outside gene matches: 8. This clone has a handful of counts. Each participant with HIV received care in the United States. They ran version v3.0 of the immunoSEQ assay at survey level. Generated by immunoSEQ multiplex PCR, the TCRdb table keeps only in-frame clones and is missing some. The sample records over 30,000 clones, about four fifths being singletons. This TCR was sampled from a man between 45 and 60 years old with HIV. This rearrangement joins TRBV4-2 to TRBJ1-6; 7 positions match TRBD1. Sequenced here: unsorted PBMCs, sampled 3 years after starting antiretroviral therapy. For the CDR3, the DNA is TGTGCCAGCAGCCAAGATCCCGACAGGGTCGCTTCACCCCTCCACTTT. As protein: CASSQDPDRVASPLHF.